This is a list of T cell receptor beta chains from one sample in a study of early T cells in non-severe SARS-CoV-2 infection. One entry per CDR3 protein results from TCRdb running MiXCR on the 5' RACE reads. The sample shows about 33,000 distinct CDR3 sequences, approximately 5.2% of them seen only once. Sequencing was carried out using whole blood. The origin of the receptors is an adult who was a healthcare worker with PCR-confirmed SARS-CoV-2 infection or an uninfected control (not recorded which). CDR3s leave out the opening cysteine and the closing phenylalanine or tryptophan. Each record gives: V gene, J gene, clone size, CDR3 protein. Clone size is shown for a subset of rows, as once, few, many or a class of expanded clone.

v_call: TRBV28
j_call: TRBJ2-7
clone_size: many
cdr3_aa: ASSSRGRKPYEQY

v_call: TRBV30
j_call: TRBJ1-4
clone_size: -
cdr3_aa: AWKVMGDSEKLF

v_call: TRBV11-2
j_call: TRBJ2-6
clone_size: many
cdr3_aa: ASSLVYGANVLT

v_call: TRBV3-1
j_call: TRBJ2-2
clone_size: many
cdr3_aa: ASSQVEPAGELF

v_call: TRBV7-3
j_call: TRBJ2-3
clone_size: many
cdr3_aa: ASSLAGAQHDTQY

v_call: TRBV6-2/TRBV6-3
j_call: TRBJ2-7
clone_size: many
cdr3_aa: ASRHPGQGSSYEQY

v_call: TRBV10-3
j_call: TRBJ2-1
clone_size: many
cdr3_aa: AISVRGIDNEQF

v_call: TRBV12-5
j_call: TRBJ2-4
clone_size: few
cdr3_aa: ASGGSEEAVSKNIQY

v_call: TRBV12-3/TRBV12-4
j_call: TRBJ2-3
clone_size: many
cdr3_aa: ASSLWLAGAPDTQY

v_call: TRBV6-2/TRBV6-3
j_call: TRBJ2-2
clone_size: few
cdr3_aa: ASSFATGAGELF

v_call: TRBV7-2
j_call: TRBJ2-2
clone_size: many
cdr3_aa: ASSLWRGTGELF

v_call: TRBV13
j_call: TRBJ2-1
clone_size: few
cdr3_aa: ASSYNRGGPYNEQF

v_call: TRBV7-2
j_call: TRBJ2-7
clone_size: many
cdr3_aa: ASSFGGTYEQY

v_call: TRBV6-5
j_call: TRBJ2-3
clone_size: few
cdr3_aa: ASSYSRTGLVDTQY

v_call: TRBV10-2
j_call: TRBJ2-2
clone_size: -
cdr3_aa: ASRQTLPPSAGELF

v_call: TRBV11-2
j_call: TRBJ2-3
clone_size: many
cdr3_aa: ASSPTSGGLTDTQY

v_call: TRBV6-2/TRBV6-3
j_call: TRBJ2-1
clone_size: many
cdr3_aa: ASSNTGRGSYNEQF

v_call: TRBV10-2
j_call: TRBJ1-1
clone_size: many
cdr3_aa: ASRRTGKNTEAF

v_call: TRBV7-3
j_call: TRBJ2-5
clone_size: -
cdr3_aa: ASSSSGAETQY

v_call: TRBV6-5
j_call: TRBJ2-7
clone_size: -
cdr3_aa: ASSASGTGVGEQY

v_call: TRBV11-2
j_call: TRBJ2-7
clone_size: many
cdr3_aa: ASSLVAGSPYEQY

v_call: TRBV12-3/TRBV12-4
j_call: TRBJ2-1
clone_size: many
cdr3_aa: ASSLTIAGGRTYNEQF

v_call: TRBV7-6
j_call: TRBJ2-1
clone_size: many
cdr3_aa: ASSLVYNEQF

v_call: TRBV2
j_call: TRBJ2-7
clone_size: few
cdr3_aa: ASSVAETYEQY

v_call: TRBV20-1
j_call: TRBJ1-3
clone_size: -
cdr3_aa: SARRRDREGNTIY

v_call: TRBV27
j_call: TRBJ2-3
clone_size: -
cdr3_aa: ASSLVGPDTQY

v_call: TRBV29-1
j_call: TRBJ1-6
clone_size: many
cdr3_aa: SVRDSGGSPLH

v_call: TRBV25-1
j_call: TRBJ1-1
clone_size: few
cdr3_aa: ASSEGGQSWTEAF

v_call: TRBV9
j_call: TRBJ2-7
clone_size: many
cdr3_aa: ASSISGVSYEQY

v_call: TRBV6-5
j_call: TRBJ2-1
clone_size: many
cdr3_aa: ASSTGGTYNEQF

v_call: TRBV18
j_call: TRBJ2-5
clone_size: many
cdr3_aa: ASSPPSGQETQY

v_call: TRBV10-3
j_call: TRBJ2-1
clone_size: many
cdr3_aa: ATTPSRAGEQF

v_call: TRBV7-9
j_call: TRBJ2-7
clone_size: -
cdr3_aa: ASSLGSGRLLSYEQY

v_call: TRBV7-9
j_call: TRBJ1-1
clone_size: many
cdr3_aa: ASSLGTGGEAF

v_call: TRBV28
j_call: TRBJ1-2
clone_size: few
cdr3_aa: ASSHNGQGFYGYT

v_call: TRBV11-2
j_call: TRBJ1-6
clone_size: many
cdr3_aa: ASRLGQRSSYNSPLH

v_call: TRBV7-6
j_call: TRBJ2-2
clone_size: many
cdr3_aa: ASSPTVGRNTGELF

v_call: TRBV6-5
j_call: TRBJ2-2
clone_size: many
cdr3_aa: ASSLGQSTTGELF

v_call: TRBV5-5
j_call: TRBJ2-7
clone_size: many
cdr3_aa: ASSKGQGPTEQY

v_call: TRBV7-9
j_call: TRBJ1-1
clone_size: medium-sized
cdr3_aa: ASSPEPGVTEAF

v_call: TRBV12-3/TRBV12-4
j_call: TRBJ1-1
clone_size: many
cdr3_aa: ASSLRGDTEAF

v_call: TRBV20-1
j_call: TRBJ2-3
clone_size: -
cdr3_aa: SASRTGADTQY

v_call: TRBV18
j_call: TRBJ2-7
clone_size: medium-sized
cdr3_aa: ASSPPGLNGEQY

v_call: TRBV5-5
j_call: TRBJ2-5
clone_size: many
cdr3_aa: ASSLELAGGRETQY

v_call: TRBV27
j_call: TRBJ2-3
clone_size: medium-sized
cdr3_aa: ASTMGVSQTDTQY